One and the same sample provided the 10 T cell receptor beta chains below, sequenced in a study of shared clonotypes between healthy human individuals. Some clones are missing from TCRdb's copy, which holds only in-frame ones; the method was immunoSEQ multiplex PCR. The sample lists roughly 700,000 clones; 90% were seen once. Material: memory CD8+ T cells from PBMCs. The sample's subset: CD45RO+ cells pooled with CCR7-negative TemRA cells. These receptors were obtained from a young man in good health. Some clones in this sample may be carry-over from other donors' samples.

In DNA, the CDR3 is TGTGCCAGCAGCGGGGGGCTCCAGGAGACCCAGTACTTC. It translates to CASSGGLQETQYF. The V call is TRBV7-2, the J call TRBJ2-5; D is possibly TRBD1 or TRBD2 (6 bases each). The germline V and J ends were trimmed by 5 bases and 5 bases, with 12 bases remaining between them. The CDR3 runs to 13 residues. In germline, CDR1 is SGHTA, CDR2 FQGNSA.

The chain joins TRBV2 to TRBJ2-7; unclear D gene. With 4 bases removed from V and 3 bases from J, the gap between germline ends came to 7 bases. Per germline, CDR1 SNHLY and CDR2 FYNNEI. The CDR3 is 12 residues long. DNA for the CDR3: TGTGCCAGCAGTGCAAAAAACTACGAGCAGTACTTC. This translates into CASSAKNYEQYF.

The chain joins TRBV5-8 to TRBJ2-7; no clear D gene. Germline V gene data show CDR1 as SGHTS and CDR2 as YDEGEE. CDR3 length equals 15 residues. V dropped 0 bases and J dropped 5 bases, with 15 bases sitting between them. CDR3 sequence (DNA): TGTGCCAGCAGCTTGGGGGTCAGGCCTACCGACGAGCAGTACTTC. Amino acids: CASSLGVRPTDEQYF. The full variable domain, its missing parts supplied by reference TRBV5-8 and TRBJ2-7, is EAGVTQSPTHLIKTRGQQATLRCSPISGHTSVYWYQQALGLGLQFLLWYDEGEERNRGNFPPRFSGRQFPNYSSELNVNALELEDSALYLCASSLGVRPTDEQYFGPGTRLTVT.

The chain employs TRBV14 and TRBJ2-5; unclear D gene. V lost 3 bases and J lost 4, with 12 bases in between. Germline V gives CDR1 SGHDN, CDR2 FVKESK. This CDR3 is built from 14 residues. The CDR3 nucleotides read TGTGCCAGCAGCCAGTTTATTAAGGGAGAGACCCAGTACTTC. Its protein is CASSQFIKGETQYF.

This chain links TRBV30 with TRBJ1-2; no firm D call. Germline CDR1 GTSNPN, CDR2 SVGIG (reference sequence). The CDR3 length is 13 residues. V was clipped by 0 bases and J by 1 base, with 6 bases between them. The CDR3 protein is CAWSVRGNYGYTF. CDR3 DNA: TGTGCCTGGAGTGTACGGGGTAACTATGGCTACACCTTC.

The genes are TRBV27 and TRBJ2-7, with 10 bases aligning to TRBD2. V was clipped by 5 bases and J by 6 bases; unmatched bases: 4. This CDR3 has 13 residues. Germline CDR1 and CDR2: MNHEY and SMNVEV (reference sequence). The CDR3 sequence is CASSPSSGSEQYF. The CDR3 DNA is TGTGCCAGCAGTCCGTCTAGCGGGAGCGAGCAGTACTTC.

The gene calls are TRBV4-3 and TRBJ2-7; 13 bases line up with TRBD2. This CDR3 region has 15 residues. Germline lookup yields CDR1 LGHNA and CDR2 YSLEER. The ends lost 3 bases at V and 3 bases at J; junction bases unmatched: 2. This chain's CDR3 is CASSQGTSGNYEQYF. CDR3 nucleotides: TGCGCCAGCAGCCAGGGGACTAGCGGGAACTACGAGCAGTACTTC.

The rearrangement joins TRBV7-2 to TRBJ2-3, with 9 bases aligning to TRBD2. After removal of 4 bases from V and 2 bases from J, the junction contained 7 bases not matched to a gene. The CDR3 runs 16 residues. CDR1 and CDR2 from the germline V gene are SGHTA and FQGNSA. This chain's CDR3 is CASSSLAGALTDTQYF. As DNA, the CDR3 is TGTGCCAGCAGCTCCTTAGCGGGAGCGCTCACAGATACGCAGTATTTT.

The chain links TRBV28 to TRBJ2-3, with 7 bases fitting TRBD2. Germline CDR1 reads MDHEN; CDR2 reads SYDVKM. After removal of 3 bases from V and 2 bases from J, the junction contained 8 bases not matched to a gene. CDR3 length: 16 amino acids. This CDR3 is CASSFFTSESTDTQYF. The CDR3 nucleotides are TGTGCCAGCAGTTTTTTTACTAGCGAGTCCACAGATACGCAGTATTTT.

This clone was picked up one time. The chain joins TRBV18 to TRBJ2-7, with TRBD1 matching over 7 bases. Germline lookup yields CDR1 KGHSH and CDR2 LQKENI. V lost 3 bases, J lost 0 bases, and 5 bases stayed unmatched. The CDR3 spans 15 residues. The CDR3 nucleotides are TGTGCCAGCTCACCTAGTCGGGACAGCTCCTACGAGCAGTACTTC. It codes for CASSPSRDSSYEQYF.